A single sample is the source of the 24 T cell receptor beta chains below, sequenced in a study of cytomegalovirus exposure and HLA in healthy donors. Assay: immunoSEQ multiplex PCR; the TCRdb copy retains only in-frame clones and omits some. The sample carries over 200,000 clones, around 90% recorded once. The source material was PBMCs. These receptors all stem from a woman between 18 and 29 years old in good health and CMV-seronegative.

The rearrangement joins TRBV10-3 to TRBJ1-1; no clear D gene. The V end was cut by 4 bases, the J end by 4 bases, with 13 bases between. The CDR3 length is 14 residues. Per the germline V gene, CDR1 is ENHRY and CDR2 is SYGVKD. The CDR3 bases are TGTGCCATCAGTGGGGTGGAGGGAGTCACTGAAGCTTTCTTT. It specifies CAISGVEGVTEAFF.

This clone has just one count. CDR3 protein: CAISESTTNGETQYF. CDR3 bases: TGTGCCATCAGTGAGTCGACGACAAATGGGGAGACCCAGTACTTC. The gene calls are TRBV10-3 and TRBJ2-5; D is undetermined. This CDR3 has 15 amino acids. Germline V CDR1 and CDR2: ENHRY, SYGVKD. V gave up 0 bases and J gave up 5 bases, with 13 bases separating them.

This clone was recorded a few times. The chain couples TRBV10-2 to TRBJ1-2; D is possibly TRBD1 (5 bases). In germline, CDR1 is WSHSY, CDR2 SAAADI. V lost 6 bases and J lost 0, with 8 bases in between. The CDR3 has 13 amino acids. The CDR3, as DNA: TGCGCCAGCAGCCAGGGAACTAACTATGGCTACACCTTC. It is translated as CASSQGTNYGYTF.

This clone was observed a single time. The V gene is TRBV27, the J gene TRBJ2-3, with D perhaps TRBD1 (6 bases). Germline CDR1 and CDR2: MNHEY and SMNVEV (reference sequence). The CDR3 runs 18 residues. V was cut by 4 bases and J by 2 bases, with 22 bases left in between. CDR3 DNA sequence: TGTGCCAGCAGTTCATCCCCCGGGGCGACAGGTTACACAGATACGCAGTATTTT. Translating it yields CASSSSPGATGYTDTQYF.

The chain employs TRBV27 and TRBJ2-2; weak D call: TRBD2 (6 bases). The length of the CDR3 is 14 residues. The V gene lost 2 bases and the J gene lost 6 bases, with 10 bases spanning the gap. Germline assignment: CDR1 MNHEY and CDR2 SMNVEV (reference sequence). The CDR3 sequence is CASSLGGLAGELFF. The CDR3 DNA sequence: TGTGCCAGCAGTTTAGGAGGGCTAGCCGGGGAGCTGTTTTTT.

The rearrangement links TRBV4-1 to TRBJ1-6; D unresolved. With 1 base removed from V and 4 bases from J, the gap between germline ends came to 8 bases. Germline CDR1 and CDR2: MGHRA and YSYEKL. CDR3 length equals 15 residues. The DNA of the CDR3 is TGCGCCAGCAGCCAAGCAACGGGGTATAATTCACCCCTCCACTTT. It translates to CASSQATGYNSPLHF.

The chain has TRBV28 and TRBJ2-2, with D unresolved. The CDR3 extends over 14 amino acids. Germline loops: CDR1 MDHEN, CDR2 SYDVKM. V lost 7 bases and J 6 bases, leaving 15 bases between the germline ends. DNA of the CDR3: TGTGCCAGCACTCCGAGTGTGGTCCCCGGGGAGCTGTTTTTT. This codes for CASTPSVVPGELFF.

This chain joins TRBV5-6 and TRBJ2-2, with D possibly matching TRBD1 (7 bases). Trimming pared 4 bases from V and 4 bases from J, leaving 11 bases between. The CDR3 contains 14 residues. Germline values: CDR1 SGHDT, CDR2 YYEEEE. The CDR3 spells CASSAGQSTGELFF. In nucleotides, the CDR3 is TGTGCCAGCAGCGCGGGACAGTCCACCGGGGAGCTGTTTTTT.

The chain is built from TRBV7-8 and TRBJ2-1, with D perhaps matching TRBD2 (6 bases). V was cut by 2 bases and J by 2 bases, with 10 bases left in between. Germline CDR1 and CDR2: SGHVS and FQNEAQ. The CDR3 has 15 residues. CDR3 sequence: CASSLRGAPYNEQFF. The CDR3 DNA follows: TGTGCCAGCAGCTTACGCGGGGCACCCTACAATGAGCAGTTCTTC.

This clone was picked up one time. The chain recombines TRBV18 with TRBJ1-1, with a weak D call TRBD1 (6 bases). The CDR3 consists of 14 residues. Germline CDR1 KGHSH, CDR2 LQKENI. V was shortened by 0 bases and J by 3 bases, with 8 bases between the two germline ends. The CDR3 region is CASSPPNRDTEAFF. CDR3 nucleotides: TGTGCCAGCTCACCACCAAACAGGGACACTGAAGCTTTCTTT.

This sequence joins TRBV6-5 and TRBJ1-1, with D possibly being TRBD1 (6 bases). Trimming pared 5 bases from V and 8 bases from J, leaving 12 bases between. CDR3 length: 12 residues. Germline CDR1 is MNHEY and CDR2 is SVGAGI. In DNA form, the CDR3 reads TGTGCCAGCAGTCAGATAGGGGGAGAAGCTTTCTTT. It translates to CASSQIGGEAFF.

The sample holds a few counts of this clone. This chain links TRBV6-4 with TRBJ2-3; 9 bases fit TRBD2. Germline V gives CDR1 MRHNA, CDR2 SNTAGT. The CDR3 has 16 residues. V lost 0 bases and J lost 6; bases outside the gene matches: 7. The CDR3 here is CASSDSRGGPTDTQYF. For the CDR3, the DNA is TGTGCCAGCAGTGACTCGCGGGGGGGACCGACGGATACGCAGTATTTT.

J is TRBJ1-1 and V is TRBV7-9; TRBD1 aligns across 8 bases. V trimming: 5 bases; J trimming: 3 bases; junction bases outside the gene matches: 8. Germline CDR1 reads SEHNR; CDR2 reads FQNEAQ (reference sequence). The CDR3 loop spans 15 amino acids. The CDR3 nucleotides are TGTGCCAGCAGCCTCGATGGACAGGGCTACACTGAAGCTTTCTTT. Its translation: CASSLDGQGYTEAFF.

This chain connects TRBV2 to TRBJ2-7; 9 bases fit TRBD1. The V segment lost 2 bases and the J segment 3 bases; nucleotides outside the gene matches: 5. The CDR3 covers 15 residues. Germline CDR1 SNHLY, CDR2 FYNNEI. CDR3 sequence (DNA): TGTGCCAGCAGTGAAACGGGACAGGGCGACTACGAGCAGTACGTC. Translating it yields CASSETGQGDYEQYV.

The chain employs TRBV6-4 and TRBJ2-5; 9 nucleotides line up with TRBD1. The CDR3 totals 15 residues. Germline CDR1 and CDR2: MRHNA and SNTAGT. The J segment lost 1 base and the V segment lost 8 bases, leaving 8 bases of the junction unmatched. This CDR3 is CASLNSTGGQETQYF. CDR3 coding DNA: TGTGCCAGCCTAAATTCGACAGGGGGCCAAGAGACCCAGTACTTC.

The chain has TRBV11-2 and TRBJ1-3, with D unresolved. This CDR3 is built from 14 residues. The germline V gene encodes CDR1 SGHAT and CDR2 FQNNGV. V lost 3 bases, J lost 0 bases, and 6 bases lay in between. The CDR3 protein is CASSLSSSGNTIYF. Here the CDR3 DNA reads TGTGCCAGCAGCTTGTCGAGCTCTGGAAACACCATATATTTT.

CDR3: CASSPQAGDTEAFF. The DNA for the CDR3 is TGCGCCAGCAGCCCACAGGCGGGGGACACTGAAGCTTTCTTT. The V and J genes are TRBV5-1 and TRBJ1-1, with D possibly TRBD1 on 5 matching bases. The CDR3 covers 14 residues. V dropped 4 bases and J dropped 3 bases, with 13 bases sitting between them. Germline V gene data show CDR1 as SGHRS and CDR2 as YFSETQ.

This chain connects TRBV7-9 to TRBJ2-2; 9 bases map to TRBD2. This CDR3 comprises 16 residues. Looked up from germline, CDR1 is SEHNR and CDR2 is FQNEAQ (reference sequence). Trimming cost V 3 bases and J 2 bases; bases outside gene matches: 4. The CDR3 sequence is CASSFSAGGNTGELFF. The CDR3 DNA reads TGTGCCAGCAGCTTCTCAGCGGGGGGTAACACCGGGGAGCTGTTTTTT.

The chain links TRBV10-1 to TRBJ2-2; possibly TRBD1 for D (6 bases). Per germline, CDR1 WNHNN and CDR2 SYGVQD (reference sequence). The V end lost 1 base, the J end lost 2 bases, and 14 bases lay between the germline ends. The CDR3 consists of 17 residues. Here the CDR3 reads CASSEYPQGINTGELFF. Written as DNA, the CDR3 is TGCGCCAGCAGTGAGTACCCACAGGGTATTAACACCGGGGAGCTGTTTTTT.

The genes are TRBV28 and TRBJ1-2; perhaps TRBD1 as D (6 bases). Deletions cut 6 bases from V and 7 bases from J, with 18 bases between. The CDR3 totals 14 residues. Germline V gene data show CDR1 as MDHEN and CDR2 as SYDVKM. DNA for the CDR3: TGTGCCAGCAGGAAACAGGGTCCACCAGGTGGCTACACCTTC. It encodes CASRKQGPPGGYTF.

This clone was observed once. The chain recombines TRBV7-2 with TRBJ1-3; D unresolved. The CDR3 is 14 amino acids. V lost 6 bases and J 4 bases, leaving 13 bases between the germline ends. CDR1 SGHTA and CDR2 FQGNSA come from the germline V gene. This CDR3 is CASRTGRGGNTIYF. In DNA form, the CDR3 reads TGTGCCAGCAGAACGGGGAGAGGAGGAAACACCATATATTTT.

This clone was recorded only once. The chain carries TRBV5-1 and TRBJ2-1, with 12 bases that match TRBD2. Germline V gives CDR1 SGHRS, CDR2 YFSETQ. J was trimmed by 9 bases and V by 0 bases; bases with no gene match: 7. The CDR3 sequence is 16 residues long. The CDR3 protein is CASSLVGLAGGAEQFF. CDR3 bases: TGCGCCAGCAGCTTGGTCGGGCTAGCGGGGGGGGCTGAGCAGTTCTTC.

V is TRBV5-4 and J is TRBJ1-1; TRBD1 matches 8 bases. Germline loops: CDR1 SGHNT, CDR2 YYREEE (reference sequence). The ends lost 0 bases at V and 7 bases at J; junction bases unmatched: 5. There are 14 residues in the CDR3. The CDR3: CASSLETGGYEAFF. The DNA for the CDR3 is TGTGCCAGCAGCTTGGAAACAGGGGGGTATGAAGCTTTCTTT. Looking up the rest from reference TRBV5-4 and TRBJ1-1 gives the full variable domain: ETGVTQSPTHLIKTRGQQVTLRCSSQSGHNTVSWYQQALGQGPQFIFQYYREEENGRGNFPPRFSGLQFPNYSSELNVNALELDDSALYLCASSLETGGYEAFFGQGTRLTVV.

The gene calls are TRBV6-6 and TRBJ2-2; TRBD1 matches at 8 bases. Looked up from germline, CDR1 is MNHNY and CDR2 is SVGAGI (reference sequence). The CDR3 sequence is 16 residues long. The J segment lost 6 bases and the V segment lost 5 bases, leaving 11 bases of the junction unmatched. CDR3 nucleotide sequence: TGTGCCAGCAGTCAACATGGACAGGGATTTTCCGGGGAGCTGTTTTTT. Encoded protein: CASSQHGQGFSGELFF.